This T cell receptor (beta chain) was documented in a study of T cell clonotyping in hematopoietic cell transplantation. Study background: Cytoreduction preceded collection of pretransplant recipient samples. General study findings and limits: Pathologically expanded recipient clonotypes increased progressively from day 30 to day 180 as diversity fell. No sorting was done, leaving CD4 and CD8 contributions mixed.

Documented time point: recipient sample about 28 days before transplant, after cytoreduction. TCRdb keeps only in-frame clones here, not all; method: immunoSEQ multiplex PCR. The repertoire holds 65,000 to 80,000 clones, with 96% as singletons. For this clone: Its antigen is currently unknown.

The CDR3 runs 13 residues. Germline V lookup: CDR1 MNHEY, CDR2 SMNVEV (reference sequence). Trimming took 7 bases from V and 7 from J, leaving 13 bases between them. This clonotype originated in a woman aged 45 to 65 with acute myeloid leukemia. Some clones in this sample may be carry-over from other donors' samples. Sequences were derived from peripheral blood mononuclear cells, sampled before stem cell transplant. The V call is TRBV27, the J call TRBJ2-2; TRBD2 is a possible D gene (5 bases). This chain's CDR3 is CASTTRAIGELFF. Written as DNA, the CDR3 is TGTGCCAGCACCACTAGAGCCATCGGGGAGCTGTTTTTT.